This T cell receptor (beta chain) came from a study of blood T cell repertoires in COVID-19. Study information: There were acute and convalescent COVID-19 samples, and they came from the United States, Italy and Spain. In each case, the material was cDNA or gDNA derived from T cells, B-cell-depleted T cells, or PBMCs.

Data came from immunoSEQ multiplex PCR; TCRdb stores just in-frame clones and leaves some out. Of fewer than 250,000 clones detected, roughly 82% appear once; the ten largest clones hold 4.7%. Germline V gene lookup returns CDR1 SGDLS and CDR2 YYNGEE. Deletions cut 4 bases from V and 11 bases from J, with 15 bases between. This CDR3 spans 12 amino acids. This chain joins TRBV9 and TRBJ1-1; D is unresolved. The sample taken for sequencing was peripheral blood. The TCR was taken from a woman in her seventies with acute or convalescent COVID-19. CDR3 sequence reads: CASSPNPSLAFF. CDR3 nucleotide sequence: TGTGCCAGCAGCCCTAACCCATCCCTGGCTTTCTTT.